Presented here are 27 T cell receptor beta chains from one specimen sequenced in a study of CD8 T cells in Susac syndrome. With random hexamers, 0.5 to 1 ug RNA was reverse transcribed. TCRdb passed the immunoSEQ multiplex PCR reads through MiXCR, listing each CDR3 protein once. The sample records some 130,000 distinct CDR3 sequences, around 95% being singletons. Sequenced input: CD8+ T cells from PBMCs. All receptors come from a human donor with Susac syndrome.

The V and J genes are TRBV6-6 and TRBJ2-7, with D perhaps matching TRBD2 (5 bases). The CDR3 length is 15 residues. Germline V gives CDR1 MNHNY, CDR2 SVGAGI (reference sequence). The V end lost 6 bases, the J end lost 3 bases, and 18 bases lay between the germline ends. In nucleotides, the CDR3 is TGTGCCAGCAGAATTTCGAGGGCACCCCACTACGAGCAGTACTTC. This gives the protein CASRISRAPHYEQYF.

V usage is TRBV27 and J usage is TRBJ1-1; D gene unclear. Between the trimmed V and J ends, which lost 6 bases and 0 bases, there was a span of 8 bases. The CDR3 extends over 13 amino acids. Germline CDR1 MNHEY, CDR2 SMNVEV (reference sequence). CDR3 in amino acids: CASRSTVNTEAFF. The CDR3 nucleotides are TGTGCCAGCAGGAGTACAGTGAACACTGAAGCTTTCTTT.

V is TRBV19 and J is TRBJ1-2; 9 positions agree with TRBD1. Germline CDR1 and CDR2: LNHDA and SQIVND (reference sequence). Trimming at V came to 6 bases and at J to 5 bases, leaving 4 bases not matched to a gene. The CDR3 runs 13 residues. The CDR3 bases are TGTGCCAGTAGCCTACAGGGGGCTTATGGCTACACCTTC. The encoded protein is CASSLQGAYGYTF.

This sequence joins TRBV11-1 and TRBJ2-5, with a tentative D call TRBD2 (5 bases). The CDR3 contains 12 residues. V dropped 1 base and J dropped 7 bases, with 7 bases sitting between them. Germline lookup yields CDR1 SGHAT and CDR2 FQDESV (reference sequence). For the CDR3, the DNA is TGTGCCAGCAGCTTAGGGGCGGGGACCCAGTACTTC. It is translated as CASSLGAGTQYF.

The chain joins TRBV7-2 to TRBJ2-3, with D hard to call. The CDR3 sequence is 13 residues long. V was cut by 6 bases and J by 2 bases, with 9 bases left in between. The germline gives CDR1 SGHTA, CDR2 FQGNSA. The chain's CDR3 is CASRPQNTDTQYF. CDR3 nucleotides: TGTGCCAGCAGACCACAGAACACAGATACGCAGTATTTT.

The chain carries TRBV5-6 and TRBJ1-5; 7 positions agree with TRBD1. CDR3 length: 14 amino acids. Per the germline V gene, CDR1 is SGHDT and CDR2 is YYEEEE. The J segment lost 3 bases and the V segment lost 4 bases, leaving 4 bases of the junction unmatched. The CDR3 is CASSRQGNNQPQHF. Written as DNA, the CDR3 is TGTGCCAGCAGCAGACAGGGTAACAATCAGCCCCAGCATTTT. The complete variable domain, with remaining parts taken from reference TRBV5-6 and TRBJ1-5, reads DAGVTQSPTHLIKTRGQQVTLRCSPKSGHDTVSWYQQALGQGPQFIFQYYEEEERQRGNFPDRFSGHQFPNYSSELNVNALLLGDSALYLCASSRQGNNQPQHFGDGTRLSIL.

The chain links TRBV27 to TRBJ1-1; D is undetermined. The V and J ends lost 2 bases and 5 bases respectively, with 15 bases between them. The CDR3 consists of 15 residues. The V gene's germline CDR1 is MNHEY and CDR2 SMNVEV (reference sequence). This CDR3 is CASSLTNLEGTEAFF. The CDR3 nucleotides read TGTGCCAGCAGTTTAACTAACTTGGAAGGGACTGAAGCTTTCTTT.

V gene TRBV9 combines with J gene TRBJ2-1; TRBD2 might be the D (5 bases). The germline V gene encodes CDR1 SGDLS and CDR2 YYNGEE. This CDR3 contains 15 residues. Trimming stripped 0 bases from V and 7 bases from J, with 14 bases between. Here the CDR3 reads CASSVAGSPGNEQFF. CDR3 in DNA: TGTGCCAGCAGCGTAGCGGGATCCCCGGGGAATGAGCAGTTCTTC.

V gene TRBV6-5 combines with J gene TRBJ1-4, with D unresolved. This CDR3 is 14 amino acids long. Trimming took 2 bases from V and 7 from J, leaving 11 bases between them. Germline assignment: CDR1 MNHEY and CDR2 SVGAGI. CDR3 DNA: TGTGCCAGCAGTTACGAGATATTTCCTGAAAAACTGTTTTTT. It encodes CASSYEIFPEKLFF.

The CDR3 reads CASSLAPSDRGDEQFF. DNA for the CDR3: TGTGCCAGCAGCTTAGCGCCTTCGGACAGGGGTGATGAGCAGTTCTTC. The chain employs TRBV7-6 and TRBJ2-1, with TRBD1 matching over 9 bases. CDR1 and CDR2 (germline): SGHVS, FNYEAQ. The CDR3 has 16 residues. With 0 bases clipped from V and 8 bases from J, the junction kept 8 bases outside the gene matches.

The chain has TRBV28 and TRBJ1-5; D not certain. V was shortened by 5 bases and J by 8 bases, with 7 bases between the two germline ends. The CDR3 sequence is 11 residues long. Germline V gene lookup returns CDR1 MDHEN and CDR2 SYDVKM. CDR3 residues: CASSLAEPQHF. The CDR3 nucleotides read TGTGCCAGCAGTCTAGCGGAGCCCCAGCATTTT.

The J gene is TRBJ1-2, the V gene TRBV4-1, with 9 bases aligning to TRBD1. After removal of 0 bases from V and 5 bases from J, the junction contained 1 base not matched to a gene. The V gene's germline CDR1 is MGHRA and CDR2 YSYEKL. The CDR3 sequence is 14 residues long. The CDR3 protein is CASSQDGTGYGYTF. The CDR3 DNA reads TGCGCCAGCAGCCAAGACGGGACAGGGTATGGCTACACCTTC.

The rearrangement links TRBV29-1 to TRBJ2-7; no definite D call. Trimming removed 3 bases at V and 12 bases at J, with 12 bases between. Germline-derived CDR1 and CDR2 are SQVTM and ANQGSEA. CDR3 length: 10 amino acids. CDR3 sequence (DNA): TGCAGCGTTGAGTGGGAACAGTTGTACTTC. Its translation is CSVEWEQLYF.

The CDR3 DNA reads as TGCAGCTCAGAGGGGTTTAACTATGGCTACACCTTC. Translating it yields CSSEGFNYGYTF. The chain uses TRBV29-1 and TRBJ1-2; a weak D match, TRBD1 (5 bases). The CDR3 runs 12 residues. Germline assignment: CDR1 SQVTM and CDR2 ANQGSEA. V lost 8 bases, J lost 1 base, and 11 bases lay in between.

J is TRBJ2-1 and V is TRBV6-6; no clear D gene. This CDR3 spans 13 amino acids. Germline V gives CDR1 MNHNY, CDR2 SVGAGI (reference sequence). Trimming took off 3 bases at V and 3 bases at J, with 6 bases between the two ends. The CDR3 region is CASSYPGYNEQFF. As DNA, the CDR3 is TGTGCCAGCAGTTATCCCGGCTACAATGAGCAGTTCTTC.

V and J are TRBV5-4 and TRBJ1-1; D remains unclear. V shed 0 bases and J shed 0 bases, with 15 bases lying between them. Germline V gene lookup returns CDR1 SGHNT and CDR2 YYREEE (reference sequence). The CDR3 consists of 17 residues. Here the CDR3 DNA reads TGTGCCAGCAGCTTGGGGGAAGCCCCGGATCTGAACACTGAAGCTTTCTTT. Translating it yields CASSLGEAPDLNTEAFF.

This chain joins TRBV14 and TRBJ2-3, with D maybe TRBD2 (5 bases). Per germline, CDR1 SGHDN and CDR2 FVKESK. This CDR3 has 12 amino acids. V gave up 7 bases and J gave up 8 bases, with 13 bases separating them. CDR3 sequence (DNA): TGTGCCAGCAACCTCGGGGTCGGTACGCAGTATTTT. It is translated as CASNLGVGTQYF.

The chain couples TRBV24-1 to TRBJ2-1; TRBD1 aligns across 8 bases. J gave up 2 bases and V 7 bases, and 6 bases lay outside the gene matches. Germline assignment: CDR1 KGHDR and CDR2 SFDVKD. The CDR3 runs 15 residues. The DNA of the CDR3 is TGTGCCACCAGCCCGGACAGGGAACCCTACAATGAGCAGTTCTTC. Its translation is CATSPDREPYNEQFF.

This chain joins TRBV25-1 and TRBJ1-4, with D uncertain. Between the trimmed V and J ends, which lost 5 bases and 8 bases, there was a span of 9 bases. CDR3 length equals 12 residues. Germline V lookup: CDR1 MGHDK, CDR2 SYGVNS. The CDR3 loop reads CASSYSREKLFF. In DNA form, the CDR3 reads TGTGCCAGCAGTTATAGCCGGGAAAAACTGTTTTTT.

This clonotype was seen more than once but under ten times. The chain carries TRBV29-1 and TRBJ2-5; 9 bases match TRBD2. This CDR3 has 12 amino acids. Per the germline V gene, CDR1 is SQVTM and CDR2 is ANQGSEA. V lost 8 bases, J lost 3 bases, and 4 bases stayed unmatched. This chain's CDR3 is CSSGTSKETQYF. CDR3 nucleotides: TGCAGCTCAGGGACTAGCAAAGAGACCCAGTACTTC. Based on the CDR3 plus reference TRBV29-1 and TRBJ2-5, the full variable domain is SAVISQKPSRDICQRGTSLTIQCQVDSQVTMMFWYRQQPGQSLTLIATANQGSEATYESGFVIDKFPISRPNLTFSTLTVSNMSPEDSSIYLCSSGTSKETQYFGPGTRLLVL.

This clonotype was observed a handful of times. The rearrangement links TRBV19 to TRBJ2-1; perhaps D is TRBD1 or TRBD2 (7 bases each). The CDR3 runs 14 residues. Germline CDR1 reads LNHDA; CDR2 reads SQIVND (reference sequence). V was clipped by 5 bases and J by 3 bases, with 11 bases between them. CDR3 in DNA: TGTGCCAGTAGTTCAGGGGGGGACTACAATGAGCAGTTCTTC. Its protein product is CASSSGGDYNEQFF.

In DNA, the CDR3 is TGTGCCAGCAGGAACGGGAGGGCCGTTTTAGCCAAAAACATTCAGTACTTC. Translation: CASRNGRAVLAKNIQYF. The J gene is TRBJ2-4, the V gene TRBV2; TRBD2 aligns across 8 bases. V lost 6 bases, J lost 0 bases, and 10 bases stayed unmatched. Germline assignment: CDR1 SNHLY and CDR2 FYNNEI. The CDR3 covers 17 residues.

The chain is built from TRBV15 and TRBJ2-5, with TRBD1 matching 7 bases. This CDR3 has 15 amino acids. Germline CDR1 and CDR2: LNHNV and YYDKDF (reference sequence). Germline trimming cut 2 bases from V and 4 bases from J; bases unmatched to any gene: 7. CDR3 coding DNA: TGTGCCACCAGCAGACCTAACAGGGACAGAGAGACCCAGTACTTC. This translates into CATSRPNRDRETQYF.

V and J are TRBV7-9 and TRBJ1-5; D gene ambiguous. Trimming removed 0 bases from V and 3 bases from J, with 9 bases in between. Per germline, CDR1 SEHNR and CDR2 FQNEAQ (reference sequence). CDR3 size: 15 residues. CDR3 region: CASSLAEGPNQPQHF. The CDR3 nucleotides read TGTGCCAGCAGCTTAGCGGAGGGCCCCAATCAGCCCCAGCATTTT.

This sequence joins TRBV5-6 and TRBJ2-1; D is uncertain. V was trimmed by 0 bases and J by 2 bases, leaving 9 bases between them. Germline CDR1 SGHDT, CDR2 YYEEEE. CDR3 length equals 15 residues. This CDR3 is CASSLGGIPYNEQFF. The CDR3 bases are TGTGCCAGCAGCTTGGGGGGAATCCCCTACAATGAGCAGTTCTTC.

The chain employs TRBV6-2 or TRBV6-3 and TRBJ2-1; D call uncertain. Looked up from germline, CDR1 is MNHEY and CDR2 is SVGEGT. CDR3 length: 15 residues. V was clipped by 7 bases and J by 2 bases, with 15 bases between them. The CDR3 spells CASTLHGDPYNEQFF. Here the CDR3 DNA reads TGTGCCAGCACTTTACACGGAGATCCCTACAATGAGCAGTTCTTC.

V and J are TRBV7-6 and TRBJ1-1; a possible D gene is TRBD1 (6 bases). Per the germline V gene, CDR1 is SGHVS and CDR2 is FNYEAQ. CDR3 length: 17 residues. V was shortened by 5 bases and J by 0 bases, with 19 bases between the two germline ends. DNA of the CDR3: TGTGCCAGCAGCGCCGGGACAATTACGTTCATGAACACTGAAGCTTTCTTT. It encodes CASSAGTITFMNTEAFF.